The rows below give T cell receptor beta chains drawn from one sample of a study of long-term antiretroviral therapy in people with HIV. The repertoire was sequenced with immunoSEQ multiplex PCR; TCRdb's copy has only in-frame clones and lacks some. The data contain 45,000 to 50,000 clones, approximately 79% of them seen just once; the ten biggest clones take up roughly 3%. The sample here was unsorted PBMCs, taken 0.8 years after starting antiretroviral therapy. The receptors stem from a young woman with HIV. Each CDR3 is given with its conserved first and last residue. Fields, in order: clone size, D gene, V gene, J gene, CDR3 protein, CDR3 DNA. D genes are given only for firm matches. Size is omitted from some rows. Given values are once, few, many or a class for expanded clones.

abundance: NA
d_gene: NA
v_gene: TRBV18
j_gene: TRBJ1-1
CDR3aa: CASSPIDTEAFF
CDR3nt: TGTGCCAGCTCACCAATTGACACGGAAGCTTTCTTT

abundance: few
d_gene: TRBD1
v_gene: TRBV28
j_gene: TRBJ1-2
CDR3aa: CASSPTGGYGYTF
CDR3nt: TGTGCCAGCAGTCCTACAGGGGGGTATGGCTACACCTTC

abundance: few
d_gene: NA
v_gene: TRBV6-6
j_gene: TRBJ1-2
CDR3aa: CASSYSAGDGYTF
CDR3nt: TGTGCCAGCAGTTACTCAGCGGGGGACGGCTACACCTTC

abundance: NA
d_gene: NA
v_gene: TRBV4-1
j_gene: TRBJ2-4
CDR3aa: CASSQSGAVLKNIQYF
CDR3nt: TGCGCCAGCAGCCAAAGCGGAGCGGTCCTCAAAAACATTCAGTACTTC

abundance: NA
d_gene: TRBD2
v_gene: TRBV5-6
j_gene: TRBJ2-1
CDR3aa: CASSGLANEQFF
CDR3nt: TGTGCCAGCAGCGGACTAGCGAATGAGCAGTTCTTC

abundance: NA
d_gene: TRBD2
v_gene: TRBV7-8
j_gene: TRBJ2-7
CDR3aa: CASSLGLAGGYEQYF
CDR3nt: TGTGCCAGCAGCTTAGGACTAGCGGGAGGGTACGAGCAGTACTTC

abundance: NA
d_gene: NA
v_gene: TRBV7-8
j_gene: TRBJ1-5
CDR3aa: CASSPPGWSNQPQHF
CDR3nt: TGTGCCAGCAGCCCCCCGGGGTGGAGCAATCAGCCCCAGCATTTT

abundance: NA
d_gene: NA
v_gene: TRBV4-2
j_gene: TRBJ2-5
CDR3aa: CASSQDIGETQYF
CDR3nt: TGTGCCAGCAGCCAAGATATCGGCGAGACCCAGTACTTC

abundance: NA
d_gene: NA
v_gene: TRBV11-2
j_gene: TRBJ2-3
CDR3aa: CASSLDRASDTQYF
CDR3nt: TGTGCCAGCAGCTTAGATCGGGCCAGCGATACGCAGTATTTT

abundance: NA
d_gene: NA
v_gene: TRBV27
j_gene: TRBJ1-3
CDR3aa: CASSLSSGNTIYF
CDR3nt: TGTGCCAGCAGTTTATCTTCTGGAAACACCATATATTTT

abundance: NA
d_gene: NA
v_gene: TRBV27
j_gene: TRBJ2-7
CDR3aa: CASSLSLVSYEQYF
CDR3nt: TGTGCCAGCAGTTTGTCTCTAGTCTCCTACGAGCAGTACTTC

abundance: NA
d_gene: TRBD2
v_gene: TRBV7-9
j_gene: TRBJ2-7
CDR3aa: CASSPWTSGRYEQYF
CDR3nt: TGTGCCAGCAGTCCCTGGACTAGCGGGAGATACGAGCAGTACTTC

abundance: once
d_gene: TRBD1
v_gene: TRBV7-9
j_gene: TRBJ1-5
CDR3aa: CASSFPGQGQPQHF
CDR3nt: TGTGCCAGCAGCTTCCCGGGACAGGGTCAGCCCCAGCATTTT

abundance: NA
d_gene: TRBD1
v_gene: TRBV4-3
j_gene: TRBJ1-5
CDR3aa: CASSQDSQGDQPQHF
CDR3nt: TGCGCCAGCAGCCAAGATTCCCAGGGGGATCAGCCCCAGCATTTT

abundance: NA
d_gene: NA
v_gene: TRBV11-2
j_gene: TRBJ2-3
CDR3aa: CASSLGQGRADTQYF
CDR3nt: TGTGCCAGCAGCTTGGGGCAGGGGCGAGCAGATACGCAGTATTTT

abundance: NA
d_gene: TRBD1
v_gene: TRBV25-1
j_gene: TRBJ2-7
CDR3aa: CASSGGQGIYEQYF
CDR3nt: TGTGCCAGCAGTGGGGGACAGGGGATCTACGAGCAGTACTTC

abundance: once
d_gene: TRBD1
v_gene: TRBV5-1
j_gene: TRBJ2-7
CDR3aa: CASSPPGQGYYEQYF
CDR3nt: TGCGCCAGCAGCCCGCCGGGACAGGGGTACTACGAGCAGTACTTC

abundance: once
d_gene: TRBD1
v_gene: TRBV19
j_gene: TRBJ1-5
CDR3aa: CASSTDRGSNQPQHF
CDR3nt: TGTGCCAGTAGTACCGACAGGGGAAGCAATCAGCCCCAGCATTTT